This is a list of T cell receptor beta chains from one sample in a study of blood T cell repertoires in COVID-19. Here immunoSEQ multiplex PCR was the method, and the copy in TCRdb shows in-frame clones only, minus some. The sample contains about 150,000 clones, roughly 84% of which appear only once. Sequenced sample: peripheral blood. The receptors were sampled from a man aged 25 to 40 with COVID-19, enrolled during active disease. The CDR3 runs from the conserved cysteine through the conserved F or W. Fields, in order: V gene, D gene, clone size, J gene, CDR3 DNA, CDR3 protein. The D gene is left open where the match is weak. Where a row states a size, it is once, few, many or the class of an expanded clone; other rows omit it.

TRBV19	TRBD1	NA	TRBJ1-1	TGTGCCAGTAGCTCTACAGGGGGCCAGAACACTGAAGCTTTCTTT	CASSSTGGQNTEAFF
TRBV13	TRBD1	NA	TRBJ1-1	TGTGCCAGCAGCGTAGAAGGGGGGTGGACAGGGGAGAAAGCTTTCTTT	CASSVEGGWTGEKAFF
TRBV9	TRBD1	NA	TRBJ1-2	TGTGCCAGCAGCGTAGACAGGGGGAACTATGGCTACACCTTC	CASSVDRGNYGYTF
TRBV5-1	NA	NA	TRBJ2-3	TGCGCCAGCAGCTTCGGGGTCTCAGATACGCAGTATTTT	CASSFGVSDTQYF
TRBV27	NA	NA	TRBJ1-5	TGTGCCAGCAGTTTCTCAGGTCTTGGCAATCAGCCCCAGCATTTT	CASSFSGLGNQPQHF
TRBV30	NA	once	TRBJ2-3	TGTGCCTGGAGTGGCTGGACTATCAGCACAGATACGCAGTATTTT	CAWSGWTISTDTQYF
TRBV7-2	TRBD2	NA	TRBJ2-2	TGTGCCAGCAGCTTAATAGCGGGAGGTGCCACCGGGGAGCTGTTTTTT	CASSLIAGGATGELFF
TRBV15	NA	NA	TRBJ2-4	TGTGCCACCAGCAGGGACAGACAAAACATTCAGTACTTC	CATSRDRQNIQYF
TRBV3-1/TRBV3-2	NA	NA	TRBJ1-1	TGTGCCAGCAGCATCCGGGGGGGGCGGGCCGTCGAAGCTTTCTTT	CASSIRGGRAVEAFF
TRBV6-5	NA	NA	TRBJ2-2	TGTGCCAGCAGTTACTGGGGGCAAGGAGCCGGGGAGCTGTTTTTT	CASSYWGQGAGELFF
TRBV28	NA	NA	TRBJ1-2	TGTGCCAGCAGCCGACTACCGGGACTACGGGGTTCGGGCGGCTACACCTTC	CASSRLPGLRGSGGYTF
TRBV6-1	NA	once	TRBJ1-5	TGTGCCAGCAGTGAGGCGGGGGGATGGCAGCCCCAGCATTTT	CASSEAGGWQPQHF
TRBV5-6	NA	few	TRBJ2-7	TGTGCCAGCAGTCCGACTACCTTGAGCTCCTACGAGCAGTACTTC	CASSPTTLSSYEQYF
TRBV23-1	TRBD2	NA	TRBJ2-7	TGCGCCAGCAGAATTCGGACCATCCGGGAGGACGAGCAGTACTTC	CASRIRTIREDEQYF
TRBV7-8	NA	NA	TRBJ1-1	TGTGCCAGCAGCTTAGTTTCGGTTAGGAACACTGAAGCTTTCTTT	CASSLVSVRNTEAFF
TRBV19	TRBD2	NA	TRBJ2-7	TGTGCCAGTAGTATTCCCGGGACTAGTGGTGAGCAGTACTTC	CASSIPGTSGEQYF
TRBV3-1/TRBV3-2	TRBD1	once	TRBJ2-1	TGTGCCAGCAGCCAAGGACAGGGGGCAGGGGAGCAGTTCTTC	CASSQGQGAGEQFF
TRBV27	TRBD1	NA	TRBJ2-5	TGTGCCAGCAGTCCGGGACAGGCTTCCGTCGAGACCCAGTACTTC	CASSPGQASVETQYF